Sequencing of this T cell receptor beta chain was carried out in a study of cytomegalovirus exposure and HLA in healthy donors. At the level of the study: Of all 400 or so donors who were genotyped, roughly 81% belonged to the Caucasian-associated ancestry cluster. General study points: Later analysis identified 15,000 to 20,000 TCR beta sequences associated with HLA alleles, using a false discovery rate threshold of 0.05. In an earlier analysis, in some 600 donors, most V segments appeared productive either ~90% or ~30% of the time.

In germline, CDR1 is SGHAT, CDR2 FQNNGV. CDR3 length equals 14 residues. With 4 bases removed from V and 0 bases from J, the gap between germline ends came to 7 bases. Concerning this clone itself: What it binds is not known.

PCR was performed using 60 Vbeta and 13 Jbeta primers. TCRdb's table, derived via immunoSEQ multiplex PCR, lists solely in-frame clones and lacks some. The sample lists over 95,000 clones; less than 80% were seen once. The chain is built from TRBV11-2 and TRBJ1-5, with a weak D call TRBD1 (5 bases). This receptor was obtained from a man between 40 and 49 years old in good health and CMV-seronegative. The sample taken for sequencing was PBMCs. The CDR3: CASSSTGSNQPQHF. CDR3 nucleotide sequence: TGTGCCAGCAGCTCAACAGGTAGCAATCAGCCCCAGCATTTT.